This is a list of T cell receptor beta chains from one sample in a study of blood T cell repertoires in COVID-19. Measured with immunoSEQ multiplex PCR; TCRdb has only the in-frame clones, and not every one. The table has 250,000 to 300,000 clones, approximately 89% seen once. The sample was PBMCs or T cells enriched from blood (not recorded which). The receptor source for this set is a woman aged 45-65 years who had been exposed to COVID-19. Both conserved end residues are part of each CDR3. A D gene is named only where the DNA matches it firmly. Not every row has a clone size; where given, it reads once, few, many or a size class.

j_call	d_call	v_call	clone_size	cdr3_length	cdr3_aa	cdr3_nt
TRBJ1-2	TRBD1	TRBV14	.	16	CASSQARGTGNYGYTF	TGTGCCAGCAGCCAGGCGCGCGGGACAGGGAACTATGGCTACACCTTC
TRBJ1-2	TRBD1	TRBV2	.	15	CASSSGTGGVYGYTF	TGTGCCAGCAGCTCCGGGACAGGGGGCGTTTATGGCTACACCTTC
TRBJ2-5	.	TRBV6-6	.	15	CASSPMGGLGETQYF	TGTGCCAGCAGCCCTATGGGGGGATTGGGCGAGACCCAGTACTTC
TRBJ1-2	TRBD1	TRBV5-4	.	13	CASSWDRGSGYTF	TGTGCCAGCAGCTGGGACAGGGGGTCTGGCTACACCTTC
TRBJ1-2	.	TRBV14	.	16	CASSQDWNTRGYGYTF	TGTGCCAGCAGCCAAGATTGGAACACCAGGGGCTATGGCTACACCTTC
TRBJ1-2	.	TRBV30	.	14	CAWSPPGGYYGYTF	TGTGCCTGGTCCCCACCGGGGGGCTACTATGGCTACACCTTC
TRBJ1-5	.	TRBV3-1/TRBV3-2	.	15	CASSQGGTGNQPQHF	TGTGCCAGCAGCCAAGGCGGGACGGGAAATCAGCCCCAGCATTTT
TRBJ2-1	TRBD1	TRBV7-9	.	15	CASSLANHRGNEQFF	TGTGCCAGCAGCTTAGCGAATCACAGGGGTAATGAGCAGTTCTTC
TRBJ1-4	.	TRBV7-2	.	17	CASSLAVGGLHNEKLFF	TGTGCCAGCAGCTTAGCGGTCGGGGGGTTACATAATGAAAAACTGTTTTTT
TRBJ1-3	.	TRBV3-1/TRBV3-2	.	13	CASSTGGGNTIYF	TGTGCCAGCTCCACGGGGGGAGGAAACACCATATATTTT
TRBJ2-3	TRBD2	TRBV19	.	15	CASSIAGGPRYTQYF	TGTGCCAGTAGTATCGCGGGGGGGCCACGTTATACGCAGTATTTT
TRBJ2-5	TRBD2	TRBV7-9	.	18	CASSSGTSGGQNQETQYF	TGTGCCAGCAGCTCTGGGACTAGCGGGGGCCAAAACCAAGAGACCCAGTACTTC
TRBJ2-7	.	TRBV28	.	13	CASSLRVKDEQYF	TGTGCCAGCAGTTTACGGGTAAAGGACGAGCAGTACTTC
TRBJ2-5	.	TRBV3-1/TRBV3-2	once	13	CASSRLGGETQYF	TGTGCCAGCAGCCGTCTAGGGGGAGAGACCCAGTACTTC
TRBJ1-1	TRBD1	TRBV6-5	.	15	CASSYGPGGITEAFF	TGTGCCAGCAGTTACGGGCCAGGGGGCATCACTGAAGCTTTCTTT
TRBJ2-5	TRBD1	TRBV9	.	15	CASSGGDRVVETQYF	TGTGCCAGCAGCGGGGGGGACAGGGTGGTAGAGACCCAGTACTTC
TRBJ2-7	TRBD1	TRBV9	few	13	CASSPGQGYEQYF	TGTGCCAGCTCGCCGGGACAGGGTTACGAGCAGTACTTC
TRBJ2-1	TRBD2	TRBV11-2	.	14	CATSSGGVVNEQFF	TGTGCCACCTCTAGCGGGGGGGTTGTCAATGAGCAGTTCTTC
TRBJ2-2	.	TRBV27	.	17	CASSFGGPRRGTGELFF	TGTGCCAGCAGTTTTGGGGGACCCCGGAGGGGCACCGGGGAGCTGTTTTTT
TRBJ1-3	.	TRBV28	.	15	CASSLSRVGGNTIYF	TGTGCCAGCAGTTTAAGCAGGGTTGGAGGAAACACCATATATTTT
TRBJ2-7	TRBD1	TRBV28	.	16	CASRNPGTGGLGEQYF	TGTGCCAGCAGAAACCCAGGGACAGGGGGCTTGGGAGAGCAGTACTTC
TRBJ1-4	.	TRBV23-1	.	19	CASSRFQPGTPSTNEKLFF	TGCGCCAGCAGTCGATTCCAGCCCGGGACTCCTTCAACTAATGAAAAACTGTTTTTT
TRBJ2-6	.	TRBV28	.	14	CASYTPSGANVLTF	TGTGCCAGCTACACCCCGTCAGGGGCCAACGTCCTGACTTTC
TRBJ2-5	.	TRBV7-2	.	15	CASSPPGLLQETQYF	TGTGCCAGCAGCCCTCCGGGACTCCTCCAAGAGACCCAGTACTTC
TRBJ2-1	.	TRBV5-4	once	14	CASSTGNSLNEQFF	TGTGCCAGCAGCACCGGGAATTCACTCAATGAGCAGTTCTTC
TRBJ2-1	.	TRBV2	.	17	CASLSGPWGVSYNEQFF	TGTGCCAGCCTTTCGGGCCCGTGGGGGGTCTCCTACAATGAGCAGTTCTTC
TRBJ2-1	TRBD2	TRBV5-1	.	14	CASTVGGGADEQFF	TGCGCCAGCACCGTAGGCGGGGGGGCCGATGAGCAGTTCTTC
TRBJ1-3	.	TRBV3-1/TRBV3-2	.	13	CASSPALRGTIYF	TGTGCCAGCAGCCCCGCTTTACGAGGCACCATATATTTT
TRBJ1-2	TRBD1	TRBV28	.	14	CASSTQDRVHGYTF	TGTGCCAGCAGTACCCAGGACAGGGTCCATGGCTACACCTTC
TRBJ2-7	TRBD1	TRBV19	few	16	CASSIDRDRGRYEQYF	TGTGCCAGTAGTATAGACCGGGACAGGGGGCGCTACGAGCAGTACTTC
TRBJ1-6	.	TRBV2	.	15	CASSEYTAYNSPLHF	TGTGCCAGCAGTGAATACACAGCATATAATTCACCCCTCCACTTT
TRBJ1-5	.	TRBV10-3	.	15	CAISGDNRTDQPQHF	TGTGCCATCAGTGGGGACAACCGGACGGATCAGCCCCAGCATTTT
TRBJ2-1	.	TRBV5-5	.	12	CASSTTGGEQFF	TGTGCCAGCAGCACAACAGGGGGGGAACAGTTCTTC
TRBJ2-5	TRBD2	TRBV5-1	.	15	CASSLSGSGVETQYF	TGCGCCAGCAGCTTGTCTGGTAGCGGGGTCGAGACCCAGTACTTC
TRBJ2-3	.	TRBV10-3	.	14	CAISEGQFTDTQYF	TGTGCCATCAGTGAGGGGCAATTCACAGATACGCAGTATTTT
TRBJ2-7	TRBD1	TRBV12-3/TRBV12-4	.	13	CASSEDRGYEQYF	TGTGCCAGCAGTGAAGACAGGGGCTACGAGCAGTACTTC
TRBJ1-1	.	TRBV7-8	.	14	CASSLAQVHTEAFF	TGTGCCAGCAGCTTAGCCCAGGTGCACACTGAAGCTTTCTTT
TRBJ2-1	TRBD1	TRBV19	.	12	CASSKTGAEQFF	TGTGCCAGTAGTAAAACAGGGGCTGAGCAGTTCTTC
TRBJ2-7	TRBD2	TRBV28	.	16	CASTRPGLARTYEQYF	TGTGCCAGCACCCGACCGGGACTAGCGAGAACCTACGAGCAGTACTTC
TRBJ2-3	.	TRBV6-5	.	15	CASRSTGRSTDTQYF	TGTGCCAGCAGGTCGACAGGGAGGAGCACAGATACGCAGTATTTT
TRBJ1-2	TRBD1	TRBV27	.	14	CASSLTGYTYGYTF	TGTGCCAGCAGTTTGACAGGGTATACCTATGGCTACACCTTC
TRBJ2-5	.	TRBV18	.	13	CASSPGAGETQYF	TGTGCCAGCTCACCAGGGGCCGGAGAGACCCAGTACTTC
TRBJ1-3	.	TRBV6-1	.	15	CASSETGRAGNTIYF	TGTGCCAGCAGTGAAACAGGGCGCGCTGGAAACACCATATATTTT
TRBJ2-2	.	TRBV13	.	18	CASSLEMFGGLNTGELFF	TGTGCCAGCAGCTTAGAAATGTTCGGGGGACTGAACACCGGGGAGCTGTTTTTT
TRBJ1-1	.	TRBV10-3	.	13	CAISAEGNTEAFF	TGTGCCATCAGTGCGGAGGGGAACACTGAAGCTTTCTTT
TRBJ2-3	.	TRBV7-9	.	14	CASSPRWGVDTQYF	TGTGCCAGCAGCCCCCGGTGGGGGGTCGATACGCAGTATTTT
TRBJ1-3	.	TRBV28	.	17	CASSVTGGHNSGNTIYF	TGTGCCAGCAGTGTTACCGGTGGACACAACTCTGGAAACACCATATATTTT
TRBJ1-5	.	TRBV19	.	13	CASTGDFFQPQHF	TGTGCCAGTACGGGGGATTTTTTCCAGCCCCAGCATTTT
TRBJ2-7	.	TRBV7-9	.	15	CASGRGGATVYEQYF	TGTGCCAGCGGAAGGGGCGGGGCGACCGTATACGAGCAGTACTTC
TRBJ2-1	.	TRBV7-9	.	13	CASSSVLYNEQFF	TGTGCCAGCAGCTCAGTCTTATACAATGAGCAGTTCTTC
TRBJ1-2	.	TRBV7-9	once	14	CASSQGLDPGGYTF	TGTGCCAGCAGCCAGGGCCTGGATCCGGGTGGCTACACCTTC
TRBJ2-7	.	TRBV5-1	.	15	CASSLGAGIVSEQYF	TGCGCCAGCAGCTTGGGGGCGGGGATAGTTAGCGAGCAGTACTTC